The T cell receptor beta chain under discussion was sequenced for a study of cytomegalovirus exposure and HLA in healthy donors. Study-wide results and caveats: Previously analyzed data showed that most TCR beta V segments were productive at a frequency of about 87% or about 30%.

Germline values: CDR1 LGHNA, CDR2 YSLEER. The CDR3 length is 17 residues. V was pared by 0 bases and J by 2 bases, with 11 bases between. The primer mix had 60 Vbeta and 13 Jbeta primers. Generated by immunoSEQ multiplex PCR, the TCRdb table keeps only in-frame clones and is missing some. The sample spans just under 90,000 clones; the ten largest clones claim about 5.5%. On this clone: The antigen remains unidentified.

Sequenced: PBMCs. The TCR comes from a girl under 18 in good health and CMV-seropositive. The gene calls are TRBV4-3 and TRBJ2-6; a possible D gene is TRBD1 (5 bases). The CDR3 here is CASSQDRLGAGANVLTF. The CDR3 DNA reads as TGCGCCAGCAGCCAAGATAGGTTAGGGGCTGGGGCCAACGTCCTGACTTTC.